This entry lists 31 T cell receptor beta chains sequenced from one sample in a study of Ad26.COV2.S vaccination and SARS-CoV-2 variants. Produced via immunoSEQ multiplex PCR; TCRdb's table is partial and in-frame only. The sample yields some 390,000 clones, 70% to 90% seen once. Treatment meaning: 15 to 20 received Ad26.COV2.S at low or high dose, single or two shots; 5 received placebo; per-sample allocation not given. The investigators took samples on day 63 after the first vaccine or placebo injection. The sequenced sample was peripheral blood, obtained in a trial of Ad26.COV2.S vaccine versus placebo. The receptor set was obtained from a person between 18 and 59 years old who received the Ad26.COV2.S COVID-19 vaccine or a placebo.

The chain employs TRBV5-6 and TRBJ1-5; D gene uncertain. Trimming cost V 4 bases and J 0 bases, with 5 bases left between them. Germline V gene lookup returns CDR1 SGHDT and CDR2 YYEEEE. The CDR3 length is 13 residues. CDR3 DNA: TGTGCCAGCAGCCGATTTAGCAATCAGCCCCAGCATTTT. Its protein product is CASSRFSNQPQHF.

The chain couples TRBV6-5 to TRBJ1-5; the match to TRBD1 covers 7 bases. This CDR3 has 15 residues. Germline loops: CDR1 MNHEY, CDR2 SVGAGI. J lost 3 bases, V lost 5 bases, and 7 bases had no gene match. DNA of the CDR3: TGTGCCAGCAGTCCTGGGGACAGAGTCAATCAGCCCCAGCATTTT. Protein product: CASSPGDRVNQPQHF.

This chain's CDR3 is CATSVETTYNSPLHF. Here the CDR3 DNA reads TGTGCCACCAGTGTAGAGACGACCTATAATTCACCCCTCCACTTT. This rearrangement joins TRBV24-1 to TRBJ1-6; D is ambiguous. The V end lost 5 bases, the J end lost 2 bases, and 9 bases lay between the germline ends. The CDR3 contains 15 residues. Germline V gene lookup returns CDR1 KGHDR and CDR2 SFDVKD.

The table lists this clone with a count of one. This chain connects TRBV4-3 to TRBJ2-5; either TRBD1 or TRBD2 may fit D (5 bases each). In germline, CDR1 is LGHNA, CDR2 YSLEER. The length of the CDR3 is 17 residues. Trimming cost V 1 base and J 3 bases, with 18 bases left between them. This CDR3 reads CASSQGTGRQVKETQYF. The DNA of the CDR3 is TGCGCCAGCAGCCAAGGCACGGGACGGCAAGTTAAAGAGACCCAGTACTTC.

CDR3 region: CASSDVGNEEKLFF. CDR3 nucleotide sequence: TGTGCCAGCAGTGATGTAGGGAATGAAGAAAAACTGTTTTTT. The genes are TRBV2 and TRBJ1-4, with unresolved D. This CDR3 has 14 residues. V lost 3 bases and J lost 8, with 13 bases in between. Germline V gene data show CDR1 as SNHLY and CDR2 as FYNNEI.

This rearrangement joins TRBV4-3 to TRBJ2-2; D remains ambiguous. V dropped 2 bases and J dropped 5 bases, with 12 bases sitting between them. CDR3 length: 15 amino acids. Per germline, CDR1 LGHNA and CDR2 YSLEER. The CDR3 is CASSQSRLTTGELFF. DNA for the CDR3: TGCGCCAGCAGCCAATCCCGACTTACAACCGGGGAGCTGTTTTTT.

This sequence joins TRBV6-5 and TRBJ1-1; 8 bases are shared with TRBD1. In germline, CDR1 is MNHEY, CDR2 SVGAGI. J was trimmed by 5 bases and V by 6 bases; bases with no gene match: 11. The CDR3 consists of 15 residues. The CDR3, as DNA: TGTGCCAGCAGATACGAAGAGACAGGGGTAACTGAAGCTTTCTTT. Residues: CASRYEETGVTEAFF.

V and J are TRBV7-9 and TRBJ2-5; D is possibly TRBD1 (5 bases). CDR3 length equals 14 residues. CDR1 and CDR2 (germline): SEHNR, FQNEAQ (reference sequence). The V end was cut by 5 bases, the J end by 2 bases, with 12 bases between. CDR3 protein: CASSRPTAQETQYF. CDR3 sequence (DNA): TGTGCCAGCAGCCGCCCGACAGCTCAAGAGACCCAGTACTTC. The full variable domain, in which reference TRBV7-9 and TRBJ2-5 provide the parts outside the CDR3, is DTGVSQNPRHKITKRGQNVTFRCDPISEHNRLYWYRQTLGQGPEFLTYFQNEAQLEKSRLLSDRFSAERPKGSFSTLEIQRTEQGDSAMYLCASSRPTAQETQYFGPGTRLLVL.

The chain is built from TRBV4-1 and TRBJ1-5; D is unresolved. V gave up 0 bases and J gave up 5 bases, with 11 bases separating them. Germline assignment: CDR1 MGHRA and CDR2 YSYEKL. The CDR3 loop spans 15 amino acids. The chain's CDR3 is CASSQDGQADQPQHF. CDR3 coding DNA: TGCGCCAGCAGCCAAGACGGGCAGGCTGATCAGCCCCAGCATTTT.

The DNA for the CDR3 is TGTGCCAGCAGCTTAGGTCGAGGGTCGGGACAGCCCCAGCATTTT. This gives the protein CASSLGRGSGQPQHF. The J gene is TRBJ1-5, the V gene TRBV7-2; no definite D call. The CDR3 runs 15 residues. CDR1 is SGHTA, CDR2 FQGNSA, per germline. The ends were cut back, 1 base at V and 7 bases at J, with 14 bases in the middle.

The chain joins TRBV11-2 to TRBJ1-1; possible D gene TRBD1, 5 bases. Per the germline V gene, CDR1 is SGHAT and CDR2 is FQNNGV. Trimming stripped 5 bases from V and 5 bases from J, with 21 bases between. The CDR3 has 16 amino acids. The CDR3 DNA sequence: TGTGCCAGCAGCCTGAACCGGGACGCCCGGTGGACTGAAGCTTTCTTT. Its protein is CASSLNRDARWTEAFF.

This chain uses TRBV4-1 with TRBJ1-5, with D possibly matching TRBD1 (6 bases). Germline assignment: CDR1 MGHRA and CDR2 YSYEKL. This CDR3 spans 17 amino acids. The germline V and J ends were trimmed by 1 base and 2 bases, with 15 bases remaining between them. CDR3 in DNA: TGCGCCAGCAGCCAAGTTGGGAGGGGGAAAGGCAATCAGCCCCAGCATTTT. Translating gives CASSQVGRGKGNQPQHF.

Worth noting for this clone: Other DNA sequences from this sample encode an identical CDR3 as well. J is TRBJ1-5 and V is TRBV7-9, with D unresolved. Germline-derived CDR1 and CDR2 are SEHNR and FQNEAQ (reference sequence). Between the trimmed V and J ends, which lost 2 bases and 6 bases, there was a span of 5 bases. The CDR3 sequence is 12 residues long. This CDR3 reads CASSLSSQPQHF. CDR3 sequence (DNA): TGTGCCAGCAGCTTAAGTAGTCAGCCCCAGCATTTT. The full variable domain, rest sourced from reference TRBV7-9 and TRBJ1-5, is DTGVSQNPRHKITKRGQNVTFRCDPISEHNRLYWYRQTLGQGPEFLTYFQNEAQLEKSRLLSDRFSAERPKGSFSTLEIQRTEQGDSAMYLCASSLSSQPQHFGDGTRLSIL.

CDR3: CASTPLSLGNYTF. The CDR3 nucleotides read TGTGCCAGCACCCCATTGTCCCTCGGGAACTACACCTTC. The chain recombines TRBV7-9 with TRBJ1-2; unclear D gene. Per the germline V gene, CDR1 is SEHNR and CDR2 is FQNEAQ (reference sequence). This CDR3 is 13 amino acids long. V was trimmed by 7 bases and J by 10 bases, leaving 19 bases between them.

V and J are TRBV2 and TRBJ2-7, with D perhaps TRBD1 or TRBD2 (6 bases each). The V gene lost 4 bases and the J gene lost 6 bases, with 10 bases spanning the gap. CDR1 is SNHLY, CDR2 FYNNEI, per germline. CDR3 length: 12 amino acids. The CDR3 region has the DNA TGTGCCAGCAGTGTCGGAGGGGGCGAGCAGTACTTC. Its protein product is CASSVGGGEQYF.

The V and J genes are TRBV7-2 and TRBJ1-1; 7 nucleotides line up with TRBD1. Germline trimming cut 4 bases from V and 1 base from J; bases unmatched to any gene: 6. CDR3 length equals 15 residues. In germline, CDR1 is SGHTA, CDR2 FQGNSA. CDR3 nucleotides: TGTGCCAGCAGCTCCCAGGGGGGGAAGAACACTGAAGCTTTCTTT. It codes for CASSSQGGKNTEAFF.

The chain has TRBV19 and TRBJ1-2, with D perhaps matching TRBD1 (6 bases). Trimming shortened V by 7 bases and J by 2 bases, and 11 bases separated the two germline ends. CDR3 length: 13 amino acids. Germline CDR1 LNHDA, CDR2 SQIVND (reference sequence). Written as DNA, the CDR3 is TGTGCCAGTAAAGGAGGGGGAAACTATGGCTACACCTTC. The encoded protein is CASKGGGNYGYTF.

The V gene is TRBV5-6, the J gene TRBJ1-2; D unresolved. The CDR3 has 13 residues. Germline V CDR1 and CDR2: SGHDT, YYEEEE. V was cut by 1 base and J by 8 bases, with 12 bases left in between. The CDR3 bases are TGTGCCAGCAGCTTGTCCCCCATTAGCGGCTACACCTTC. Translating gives CASSLSPISGYTF.

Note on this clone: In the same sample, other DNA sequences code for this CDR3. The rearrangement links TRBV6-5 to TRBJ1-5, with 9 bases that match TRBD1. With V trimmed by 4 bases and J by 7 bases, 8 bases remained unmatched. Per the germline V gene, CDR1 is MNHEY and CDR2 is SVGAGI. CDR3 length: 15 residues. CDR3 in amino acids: CASSSTGQGGQPQHF. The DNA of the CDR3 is TGTGCCAGCAGTTCAACGGGACAGGGTGGGCAGCCCCAGCATTTT.

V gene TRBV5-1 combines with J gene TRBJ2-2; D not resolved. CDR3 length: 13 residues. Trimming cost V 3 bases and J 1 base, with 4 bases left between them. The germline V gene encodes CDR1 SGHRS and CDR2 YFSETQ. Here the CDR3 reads CASSSENTGELFF. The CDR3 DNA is TGCGCCAGCAGCTCCGAGAACACCGGGGAGCTGTTTTTT. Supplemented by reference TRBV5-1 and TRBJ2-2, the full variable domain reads KAGVTQTPRYLIKTRGQQVTLSCSPISGHRSVSWYQQTPGQGLQFLFEYFSETQRNKGNFPGRFSGRQFSNSRSEMNVSTLELGDSALYLCASSSENTGELFFGEGSRLTVL.

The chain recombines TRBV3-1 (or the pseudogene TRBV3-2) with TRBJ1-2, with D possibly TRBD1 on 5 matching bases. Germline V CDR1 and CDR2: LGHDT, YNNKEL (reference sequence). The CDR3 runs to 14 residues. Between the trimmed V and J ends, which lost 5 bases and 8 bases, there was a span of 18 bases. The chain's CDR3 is CASSYFGTFGGYTF. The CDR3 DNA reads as TGTGCCAGCAGCTACTTCGGGACCTTCGGGGGCTACACCTTC.

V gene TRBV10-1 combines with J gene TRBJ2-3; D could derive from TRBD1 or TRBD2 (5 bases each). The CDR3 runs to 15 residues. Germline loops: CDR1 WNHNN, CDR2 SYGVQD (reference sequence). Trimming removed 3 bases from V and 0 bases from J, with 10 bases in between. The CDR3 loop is CASSDRGYSTDTQYF. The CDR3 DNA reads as TGCGCCAGCAGTGACCGGGGCTATAGCACAGATACGCAGTATTTT.

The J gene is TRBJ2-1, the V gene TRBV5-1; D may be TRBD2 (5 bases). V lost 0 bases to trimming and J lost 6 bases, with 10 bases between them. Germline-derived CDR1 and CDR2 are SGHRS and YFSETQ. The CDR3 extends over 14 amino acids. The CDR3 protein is CASSLAEEGNEQFF. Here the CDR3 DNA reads TGCGCCAGCAGCTTGGCAGAAGAGGGCAATGAGCAGTTCTTC.

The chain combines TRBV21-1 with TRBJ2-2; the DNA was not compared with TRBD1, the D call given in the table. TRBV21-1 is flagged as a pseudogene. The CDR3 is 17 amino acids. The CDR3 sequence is CASSKKGTDRNTGELFF. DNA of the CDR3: TGTGCCAGCAGCAAAAAGGGAACGGACAGGAACACCGGGGAGCTGTTTTTT.

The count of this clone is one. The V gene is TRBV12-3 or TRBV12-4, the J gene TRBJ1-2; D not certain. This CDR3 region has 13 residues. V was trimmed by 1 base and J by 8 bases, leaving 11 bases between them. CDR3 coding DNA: TGTGCCAGCAGTTTAGGCCGAGCGGGGGGCTACACCTTC. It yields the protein CASSLGRAGGYTF.

CDR3 region: CASSSLTGGYTF. The CDR3 DNA sequence: TGTGCCAGCAGTTCCCTGACCGGGGGCTACACCTTC. This chain links TRBV6-2 or TRBV6-3 with TRBJ1-2; the D is unclear. With 4 bases removed from V and 8 bases from J, the gap between germline ends came to 11 bases. The CDR3 spans 12 residues. Per germline, CDR1 MNHEY and CDR2 SVGEGT.

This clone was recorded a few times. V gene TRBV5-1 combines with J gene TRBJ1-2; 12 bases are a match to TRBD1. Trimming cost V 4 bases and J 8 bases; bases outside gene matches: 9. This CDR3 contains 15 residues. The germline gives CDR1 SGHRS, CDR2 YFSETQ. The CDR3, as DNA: TGCGCCAGCAGCCCCAACCGGGACAGGGGGCAAGGCTACACCTTC. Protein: CASSPNRDRGQGYTF.

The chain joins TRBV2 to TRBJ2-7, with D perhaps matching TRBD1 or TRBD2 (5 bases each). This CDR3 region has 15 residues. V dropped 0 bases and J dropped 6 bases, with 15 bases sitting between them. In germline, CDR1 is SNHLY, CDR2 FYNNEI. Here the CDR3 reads CASSEAQLGGFEQYF. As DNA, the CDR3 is TGTGCCAGCAGTGAAGCGCAACTTGGGGGTTTCGAGCAGTACTTC.

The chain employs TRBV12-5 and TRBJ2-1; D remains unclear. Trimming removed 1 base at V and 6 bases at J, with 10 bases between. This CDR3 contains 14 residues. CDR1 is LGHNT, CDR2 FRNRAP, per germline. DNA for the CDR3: TGTGCTAGTGGTTTGGCTCTAGTACCCAATGAGCAGTTCTTC. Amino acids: CASGLALVPNEQFF.

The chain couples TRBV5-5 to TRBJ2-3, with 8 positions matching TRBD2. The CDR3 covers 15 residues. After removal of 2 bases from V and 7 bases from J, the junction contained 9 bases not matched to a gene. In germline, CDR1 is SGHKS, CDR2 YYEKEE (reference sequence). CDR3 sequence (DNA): TGTGCCAGCAGCTTTTGGACTAGCCGTATCCATACGCAGTATTTT. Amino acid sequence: CASSFWTSRIHTQYF.

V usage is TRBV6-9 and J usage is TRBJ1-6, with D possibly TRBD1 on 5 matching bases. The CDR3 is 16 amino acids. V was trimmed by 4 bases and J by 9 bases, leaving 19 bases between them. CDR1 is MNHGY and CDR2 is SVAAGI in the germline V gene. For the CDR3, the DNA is TGTGCCAGCAGTTCCCGGGGCAGACTACTACCTTCACCCCTCCACTTT. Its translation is CASSSRGRLLPSPLHF.